This T cell receptor (beta chain) was recovered during a study of T cell repertoires in cytomegalovirus infection. Whole-study context: From public TCR beta signatures came an indication of both CMV infection and matching HLA type. General observations from the study: HLA-C-restricted CMV clonotypes gave the most frequent clonotype in two of eight donors. Carriage of CMV together with the relevant HLA was identifiable through cumulative public TCR beta family frequency.

TCRdb used MiXCR to reprocess the reads, holding one entry per CDR3 protein. The data show 740,000 or so distinct CDR3 sequences, approximately 40% seen once. A word on this clonotype: The antigen is not known.

Germline lookup yields CDR1 SGHRS and CDR2 YFSETQ. The CDR3 extends over 15 amino acids. V shed 4 bases and J 2 bases; nucleotides not matched to a gene: 5. The sequencing input was PBMCs. The J gene is TRBJ2-3, the V gene TRBV5-1; TRBD1 matches 9 bases. This clonotype was obtained from a human donor in good health (CMV status not recorded). Some clones in this sample may be carry-over from other donors' samples. CDR3 nucleotide sequence: TGCGCCAGCAGCATACAGGGGGCTTTCACAGATACGCAGTATTTT. Its translation: CASSIQGAFTDTQYF.